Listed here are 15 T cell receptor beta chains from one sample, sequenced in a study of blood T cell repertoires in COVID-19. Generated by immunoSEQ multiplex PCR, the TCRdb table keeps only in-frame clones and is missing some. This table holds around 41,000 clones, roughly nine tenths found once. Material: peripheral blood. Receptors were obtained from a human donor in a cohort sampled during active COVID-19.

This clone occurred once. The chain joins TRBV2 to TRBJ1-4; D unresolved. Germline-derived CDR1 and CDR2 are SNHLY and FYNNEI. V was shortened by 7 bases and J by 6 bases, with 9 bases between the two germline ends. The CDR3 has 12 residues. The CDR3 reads CASIGVDEKLFF. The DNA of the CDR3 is TGTGCCAGCATCGGAGTCGATGAAAAACTGTTTTTT.

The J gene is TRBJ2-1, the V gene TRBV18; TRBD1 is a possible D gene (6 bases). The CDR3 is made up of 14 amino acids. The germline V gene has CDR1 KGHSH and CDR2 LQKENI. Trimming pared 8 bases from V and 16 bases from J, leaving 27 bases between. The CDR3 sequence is CASPKPGQGLSSFF. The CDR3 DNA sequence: TGTGCCAGCCCAAAACCGGGACAAGGATTATCAAGTTTCTTC.

CDR3 residues: CASSYSGDNQPQHF. Written as DNA, the CDR3 is TGTGCCAGCAGCTACTCAGGGGATAATCAGCCCCAGCATTTT. The chain recombines TRBV21-1 with TRBJ1-5; the DNA was not used to check the table's D call, TRBD1. TRBV21-1 is listed as a pseudogene. The CDR3 covers 14 residues.

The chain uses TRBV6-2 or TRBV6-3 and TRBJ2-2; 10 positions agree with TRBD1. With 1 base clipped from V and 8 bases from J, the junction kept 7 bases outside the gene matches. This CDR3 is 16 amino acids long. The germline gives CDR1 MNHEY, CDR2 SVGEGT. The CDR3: CASSYFGTGAQGELFF. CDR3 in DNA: TGTGCCAGCAGTTACTTCGGGACAGGGGCGCAGGGGGAGCTGTTTTTT.

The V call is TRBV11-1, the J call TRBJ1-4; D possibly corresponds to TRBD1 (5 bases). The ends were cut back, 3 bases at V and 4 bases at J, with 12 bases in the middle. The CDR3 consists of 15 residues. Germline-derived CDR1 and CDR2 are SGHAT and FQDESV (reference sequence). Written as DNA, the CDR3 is TGTGCCAGCAGCTTCTCGACAGCGATTAATGAAAAACTGTTTTTT. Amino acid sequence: CASSFSTAINEKLFF.

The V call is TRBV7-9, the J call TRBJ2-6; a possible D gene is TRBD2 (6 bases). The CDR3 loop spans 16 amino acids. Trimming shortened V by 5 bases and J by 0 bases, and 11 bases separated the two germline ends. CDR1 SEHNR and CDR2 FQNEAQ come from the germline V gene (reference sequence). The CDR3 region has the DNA TGTGCCAGCAGCCCCGGGGGAATCTCTGGGGCCAACGTCCTGACTTTC. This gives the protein CASSPGGISGANVLTF.

The DNA of the CDR3 is TGTGCCAGCAGCTTAGCCTCCCTCCGGGAGACCCAGTACTTC. Protein sequence: CASSLASLRETQYF. The chain recombines TRBV7-2 with TRBJ2-5; D remains ambiguous. Germline loops: CDR1 SGHTA, CDR2 FQGNSA. With 0 bases removed from V and 5 bases from J, the gap between germline ends came to 10 bases. The CDR3 has 14 residues.

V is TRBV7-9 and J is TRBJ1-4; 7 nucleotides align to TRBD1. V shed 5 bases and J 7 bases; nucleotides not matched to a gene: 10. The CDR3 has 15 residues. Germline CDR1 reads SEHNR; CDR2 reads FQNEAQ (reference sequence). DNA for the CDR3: TGTGCCAGCAGCCTCCGACAGGGATTGGGTGAAAAACTGTTTTTT. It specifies CASSLRQGLGEKLFF.

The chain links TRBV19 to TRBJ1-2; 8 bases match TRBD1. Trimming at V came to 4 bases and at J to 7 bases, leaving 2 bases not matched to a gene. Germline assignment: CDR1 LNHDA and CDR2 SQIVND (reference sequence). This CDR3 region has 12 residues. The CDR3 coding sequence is TGTGCCAGTAGTACGGGGACAGGTGGCTACACCTTC. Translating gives CASSTGTGGYTF. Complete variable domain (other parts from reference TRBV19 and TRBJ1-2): DGGITQSPKYLFRKEGQNVTLSCEQNLNHDAMYWYRQDPGQGLRLIYYSQIVNDFQKGDIAEGYSVSREKKESFPLTVTSAQKNPTAFYLCASSTGTGGYTFGSGTRLTVV.

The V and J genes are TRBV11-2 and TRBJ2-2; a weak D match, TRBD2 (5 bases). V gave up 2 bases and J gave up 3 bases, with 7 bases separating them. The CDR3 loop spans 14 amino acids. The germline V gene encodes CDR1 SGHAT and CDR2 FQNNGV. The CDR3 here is CASSLSADTGELFF. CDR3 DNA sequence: TGTGCCAGCAGCTTATCAGCGGACACCGGGGAGCTGTTTTTT.

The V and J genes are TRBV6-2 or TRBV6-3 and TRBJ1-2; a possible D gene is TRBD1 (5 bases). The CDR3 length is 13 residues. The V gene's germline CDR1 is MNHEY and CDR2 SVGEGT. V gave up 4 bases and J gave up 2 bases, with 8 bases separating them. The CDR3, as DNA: TGTGCCAGCAGTTTGGGGCAGAACTATGGCTACACCTTC. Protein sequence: CASSLGQNYGYTF.

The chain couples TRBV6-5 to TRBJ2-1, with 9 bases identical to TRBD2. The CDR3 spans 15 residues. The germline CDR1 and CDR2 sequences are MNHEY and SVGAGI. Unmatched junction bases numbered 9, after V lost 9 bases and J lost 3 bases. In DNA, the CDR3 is TGTGCCAGTCAACCGGGACTAGCTGTCTACAATGAGCAGTTCTTC. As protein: CASQPGLAVYNEQFF.

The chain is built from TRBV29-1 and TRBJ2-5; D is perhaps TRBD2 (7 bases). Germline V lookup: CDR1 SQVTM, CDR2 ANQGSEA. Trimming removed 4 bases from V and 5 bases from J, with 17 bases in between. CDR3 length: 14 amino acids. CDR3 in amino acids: CSVVRQGGGETQYF. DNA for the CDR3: TGCAGCGTTGTGCGGCAGGGAGGGGGGGAGACCCAGTACTTC.

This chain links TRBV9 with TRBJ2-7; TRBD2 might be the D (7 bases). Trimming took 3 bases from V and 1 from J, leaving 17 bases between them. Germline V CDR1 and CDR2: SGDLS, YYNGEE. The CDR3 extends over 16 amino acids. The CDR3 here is CASSEGGAVRSYEQYF. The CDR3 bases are TGTGCCAGCAGCGAGGGGGGGGCAGTTCGATCCTACGAGCAGTACTTC.

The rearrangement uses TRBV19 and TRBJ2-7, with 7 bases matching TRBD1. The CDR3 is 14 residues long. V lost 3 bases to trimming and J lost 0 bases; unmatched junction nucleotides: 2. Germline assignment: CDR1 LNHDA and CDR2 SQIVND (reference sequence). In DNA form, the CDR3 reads TGTGCCAGTAGTATCCCAGGGGGCTCCTACGAGCAGTACTTC. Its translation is CASSIPGGSYEQYF.